The 16 T cell receptor beta chains below were found in one sample sequenced in a study of molecular identifiers for immune sequencing clone quantification. TCRdb used MiXCR to reprocess the PCR reads, holding one entry per CDR3 protein. The sample lists 90,000 or so distinct CDR3 sequences; roughly 25% were seen once. Sequencing was done on a sample of naive CD8+ T cells from blood, with Jurkat cell RNA spiked in. This sample's subset: FACS-sorted CD8+CD4-CCR7+CD45RA+ naive T cells. The receptors stem from a human donor in good health. Some libraries in this study had Jurkat cell RNA spiked in.

This clonotype came up many times. The chain is built from TRBV9 and TRBJ1-1; 9 positions agree with TRBD1. CDR3 length: 16 amino acids. The trim removed 3 bases at V and 6 bases at J, leaving 12 bases unmatched. Germline V lookup: CDR1 SGDLS, CDR2 YYNGEE. CDR3 nucleotide sequence: TGTGCCAGCAGCGCGGGACAGGGTTTTTCTATCGCTGAAGCTTTCTTT. Protein: CASSAGQGFSIAEAFF.

This clonotype showed up just a few times. This chain's CDR3 is CASSLGAGPVDEKLFF. As DNA, the CDR3 is TGTGCCAGCAGTTTAGGGGCGGGACCAGTGGATGAAAAACTGTTTTTT. V usage is TRBV12-3 or TRBV12-4 and J usage is TRBJ1-4; tentatively, D is TRBD1 (5 bases). The length of the CDR3 is 16 residues. V dropped 1 base and J dropped 6 bases, with 15 bases sitting between them.

This clonotype was picked up a small number of times. The V gene is TRBV12-3 or TRBV12-4, the J gene TRBJ1-1; TRBD1 aligns across 11 bases. V gave up 3 bases and J gave up 0 bases; unmatched junction bases: 0. The length of the CDR3 is 15 residues. CDR3 nucleotides: TGTGCCAGCAGTTTGGGACAGGGGGTGAACACTGAAGCTTTCTTT. The encoded protein is CASSLGQGVNTEAFF.

This clonotype was seen ten or more times. Here the CDR3 reads CASSLLKGTEQYF. The CDR3 bases are TGTGCCAGCAGTTTATTAAAGGGGACTGAGCAGTACTTC. The chain joins TRBV27 to TRBJ2-7, with TRBD2 as a possible D gene (6 bases). Germline values: CDR1 MNHEY, CDR2 SMNVEV (reference sequence). The CDR3 length is 13 residues. Trimming took off 1 base at V and 7 bases at J, with 11 bases between the two ends.

CDR3: CASRLDTSGSYNEQFF. CDR3 bases: TGTGCCAGCAGACTAGATACTAGCGGGAGTTACAATGAGCAGTTCTTC. This rearrangement joins TRBV28 to TRBJ2-1; TRBD2 matches at 11 bases. Germline values: CDR1 MDHEN, CDR2 SYDVKM. The junction had 8 bases not matched to a gene; V was cut back by 6 bases and J by 4 bases. This CDR3 region has 16 residues.

Comment on this clonotype: One end of the junction is discordant with germline, which a read error may explain. This chain uses TRBV30 with TRBJ1-1; D possibly corresponds to TRBD1 (5 bases). Per germline, CDR1 GTSNPN and CDR2 SVGIG (reference sequence). The CDR3 extends over 14 amino acids. CDR3 in DNA: TGTGCCTGGAGTACCTACCAGGGTTACACCGAAGCTCTCTTT. Translating it yields CAWSTYQGYTEALF. Full variable domain (outside the CDR3, taken from reference TRBV30 and TRBJ1-1): SQTIHQWPATLVQPVGSPLSLECTVEGTSNPNLYWYRQAAGRGLQLLFYSVGIGQISSEVPQNLSASRPQDRQFILSSKKLLLSDSGFYLCAWSTYQGYTEALFGQGTRLTVV.

Comment on this clonotype: A much larger clone lies a single base off, so this may be a read error. The chain combines TRBV6-2 or TRBV6-3 with TRBJ2-3; D might be TRBD1 (6 bases). The CDR3 covers 13 residues. Germline V lookup: CDR1 MNHEY, CDR2 SVGEGT. The CDR3 DNA follows: TGTGCCAGCAGATACAGGGACACAGATACGCAGAATTTT. As protein: CASRYRDTDTQNF.

Note on this clonotype: Being one base from a much bigger clone, this may be a read error. The chain is built from TRBV20-1 and TRBJ2-2, with TRBD2 identical over 9 bases. This CDR3 contains 15 residues. Looked up from germline, CDR1 is DFQATT and CDR2 is SNEGSKA (reference sequence). This chain's CDR3 is CSARGTSSNTGELVF. The CDR3 region has the DNA TGCAGTGCTAGGGGGACTAGCAGCAACACCGGGGAGCTGGTTTTT.

This clonotype was seen at least ten times. The chain combines TRBV7-9 with TRBJ2-3, with 9 bases identical to TRBD1. Trimming took 4 bases from V and 3 from J; bases not matched to a gene: 5. Germline lookup yields CDR1 SEHNR and CDR2 FQNEAQ (reference sequence). The length of the CDR3 is 15 residues. In nucleotides, the CDR3 is TGTGCCAGCAGCTCTAGGGACAGGGAGACAGATACGCAGTATTTT. It yields the protein CASSSRDRETDTQYF.

This clonotype has at least ten counts. J is TRBJ2-5 and V is TRBV28; TRBD1 aligns across 8 bases. This CDR3 spans 14 amino acids. With 5 bases clipped from V and 1 base from J, the junction kept 3 bases outside the gene matches. Germline V gene lookup returns CDR1 MDHEN and CDR2 SYDVKM. CDR3 protein: CASSQDRAQETQYF. CDR3 bases: TGTGCCAGCAGTCAGGACAGGGCCCAAGAGACCCAGTACTTC.

This clonotype showed up many times. The rearrangement links TRBV5-1 to TRBJ2-3, with 7 bases fitting TRBD2. V gave up 5 bases and J gave up 2 bases; unmatched junction bases: 8. Per germline, CDR1 SGHRS and CDR2 YFSETQ. The CDR3 sequence is 15 residues long. CDR3 region: CASRNRDYPTDTQYF. CDR3 bases: TGCGCCAGCAGGAACCGGGACTACCCCACAGATACGCAGTATTTT.

This clonotype was recorded a few times. This chain's CDR3 is CASGTGTLEAKNIQYF. CDR3 nucleotide sequence: TGTGCCAGCGGGACAGGGACCCTCGAGGCCAAAAACATTCAGTACTTC. This rearrangement joins TRBV2 to TRBJ2-4, with 9 bases matching TRBD1. CDR1 SNHLY and CDR2 FYNNEI come from the germline V gene. V was clipped by 8 bases and J by 1 base; unmatched bases: 9. This CDR3 contains 16 residues.

V is TRBV19 and J is TRBJ2-3; TRBD1 matches 9 bases. The trim removed 4 bases at V and 4 bases at J, leaving 6 bases unmatched. This CDR3 is built from 15 residues. Germline CDR1 and CDR2: LNHDA and SQIVND (reference sequence). As DNA, the CDR3 is TGTGCCAGTAGTACTACAGGGGGCTCCGCAGATACGCAGTATTTT. Translation: CASSTTGGSADTQYF. The full variable domain, its missing parts supplied by reference TRBV19 and TRBJ2-3, is DGGITQSPKYLFRKEGQNVTLSCEQNLNHDAMYWYRQDPGQGLRLIYYSQIVNDFQKGDIAEGYSVSREKKESFPLTVTSAQKNPTAFYLCASSTTGGSADTQYFGPGTRLTVL.

This clonotype appeared a few times. DNA of the CDR3: TGTGCCAGCAGCCTCGGCGCGGGGACAGGCTCTGGAAACACCATATATTTT. This encodes CASSLGAGTGSGNTIYF. The chain links TRBV6-6 to TRBJ1-3; 8 bases are shared with TRBD1. The CDR3 loop spans 17 amino acids. With V trimmed by 6 bases and J by 0 bases, 10 bases remained unmatched. Germline-derived CDR1 and CDR2 are MNHNY and SVGAGI (reference sequence).

This clonotype was detected only a few times. V gene TRBV29-1 combines with J gene TRBJ2-7; possible D gene TRBD1, 6 bases. There are 12 residues in the CDR3. CDR1 and CDR2 (germline): SQVTM, ANQGSEA. The V and J ends lost 6 bases and 1 base respectively, with 10 bases between them. The CDR3 loop reads CSVQTGSYEQYF. CDR3 sequence (DNA): TGCAGCGTCCAAACAGGGTCCTACGAGCAGTACTTC.

There are many counts of this clonotype. The chain uses TRBV4-3 and TRBJ2-1, with D perhaps assigned TRBD1 or TRBD2 (6 bases each). Trimming left V 4 bases short and J 9 bases short, with 19 bases between. The germline V gene has CDR1 LGHNA and CDR2 YSLEER. CDR3 length: 15 residues. CDR3 coding DNA: TGCGCCAGCAGCCCGGACAGCGGGTCGAGAAGTGAGCAGTTCTTC. Protein: CASSPDSGSRSEQFF.